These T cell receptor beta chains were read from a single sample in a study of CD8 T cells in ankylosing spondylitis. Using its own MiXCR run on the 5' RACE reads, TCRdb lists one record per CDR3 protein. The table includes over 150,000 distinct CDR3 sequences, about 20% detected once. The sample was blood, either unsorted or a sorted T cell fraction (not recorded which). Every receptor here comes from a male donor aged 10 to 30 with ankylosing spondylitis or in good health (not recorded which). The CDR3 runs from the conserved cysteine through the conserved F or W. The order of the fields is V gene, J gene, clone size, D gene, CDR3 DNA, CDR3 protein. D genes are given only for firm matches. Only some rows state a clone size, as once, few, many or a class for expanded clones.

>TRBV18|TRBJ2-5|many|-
TGTGCCAGCTCACCAAGGGGGGCCCCTGCACAAGAGACCCAGTACTTC
CASSPRGAPAQETQYF
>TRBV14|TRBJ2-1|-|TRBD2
TGTGCCAGCAGCTTAAGGCGGGGGATTCAGAGGAATGAGCAGTTCTTC
CASSLRRGIQRNEQFF
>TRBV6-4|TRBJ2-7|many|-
TGTGCCAGCAGTGCCAGGGACCACTACGAGCAGTACTTC
CASSARDHYEQYF
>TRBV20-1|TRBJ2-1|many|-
TGCAGTGCCCCGAGGGGGGGTGAGCAGTTCTTC
CSAPRGGEQFF
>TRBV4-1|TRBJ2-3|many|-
TGCGCCAGCAGCCAAGTAGGTTGGGAGTCAGATACGCAGTATTTT
CASSQVGWESDTQYF
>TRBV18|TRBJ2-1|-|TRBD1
TGTGCCAGCTCACCGCCGGGACAGCGATGCAATGAGCAGTTCTTC
CASSPPGQRCNEQFF
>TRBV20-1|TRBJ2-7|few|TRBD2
TGCAGTGCCCCTGGACTAGCCCACTACGAGCAGTACTTC
CSAPGLAHYEQYF
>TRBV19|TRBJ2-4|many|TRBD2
TGTGCCAGTTCCGGGACTAGCGGGAGCTGGGCCAAAAACATTCAGTACTTC
CASSGTSGSWAKNIQYF
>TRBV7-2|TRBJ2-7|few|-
TGTGCCAGCAGCTTAGTTCACAGGGGCGGGGGGTCCTACGAGCAGTACTTC
CASSLVHRGGGSYEQYF
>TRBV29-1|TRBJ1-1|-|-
TGCAGCGTCGAATCCATCGGAGGCACTGAAGCTTTCTTT
CSVESIGGTEAFF
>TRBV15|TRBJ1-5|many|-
TGTGCCACCAGCAGAAGTACATTAAATAGCAATCAGCCCCAGCATTTT
CATSRSTLNSNQPQHF
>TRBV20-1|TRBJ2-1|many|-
TGCAGTGCTAGAGTAAGGGACATCCTCAATGAGCAGTTCTTC
CSARVRDILNEQFF
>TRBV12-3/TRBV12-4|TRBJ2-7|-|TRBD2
TGTGCCAGCAGTTTAAGAACCTTAGGACTAGCGGGATCCACGTCGGGATTCGAGCAGTACTTC
CASSLRTLGLAGSTSGFEQYF
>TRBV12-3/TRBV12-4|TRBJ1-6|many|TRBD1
TGTGCCATTCGGACAGGGCGGAATTCACCCCTCCACTTT
CAIRTGRNSPLHF
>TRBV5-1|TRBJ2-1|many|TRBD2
TGCGCCAGCAGCCTCGAAGCGGGAGGATTCAATGAGCAGTTCTTC
CASSLEAGGFNEQFF
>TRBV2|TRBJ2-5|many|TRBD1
TGTGCCAGCTGCCGGGACAGGGAGACCCAGTACTTC
CASCRDRETQYF
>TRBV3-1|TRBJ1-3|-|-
TGTGCCAGCAGCCTGGTCAGTGGCTCTGGAAACACCATATATTTT
CASSLVSGSGNTIYF
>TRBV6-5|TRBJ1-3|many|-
TGTGCCAGCAGTTACTCGATGGGGGGCAGGGCCAGCTCTGGAAACACCATATATTTT
CASSYSMGGRASSGNTIYF
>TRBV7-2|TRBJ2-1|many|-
TGTGCCACCGTGACAGGGAGGTCCTACAATGAGCAGTTCTTC
CATVTGRSYNEQFF
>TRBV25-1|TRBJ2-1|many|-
TGTGCCAGCAGCCAGACCCTTGTGGCCTACAATGAGCAGTTCTTC
CASSQTLVAYNEQFF
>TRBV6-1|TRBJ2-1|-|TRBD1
TGTGCCAGCAGAGTGACAGGGCTAGGCGATGAGCAGTTTTTC
CASRVTGLGDEQFF
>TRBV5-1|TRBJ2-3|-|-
TGCGCCAGCAGCTTGGAGACTAGCACAGATACGCAGTATTTT
CASSLETSTDTQYF
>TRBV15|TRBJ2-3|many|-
TGTGCCACCAGCAGAGAGAACCTGGAGAATACGCAGTATTTT
CATSRENLENTQYF
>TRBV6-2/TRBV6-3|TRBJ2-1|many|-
TGTGCCAGCAGACGGCCGGGACTTCTACTGGGGCAGTTCTTC
CASRRPGLLLGQFF
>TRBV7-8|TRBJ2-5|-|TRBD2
TGTGCCAGCAGCTTGTTAGCGGGAGGAGAGACCCAGTACTTC
CASSLLAGGETQYF
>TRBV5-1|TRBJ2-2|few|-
TGCGCCAGCAGCTTGGCCGGCATTTCGACGAACACCGGGGAGCTGTTTTTT
CASSLAGISTNTGELFF
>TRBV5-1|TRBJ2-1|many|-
TGCGCCAGCAGCTTCAAGACCTACAATGAGCAGTTCTTC
CASSFKTYNEQFF
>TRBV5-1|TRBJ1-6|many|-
TGCGCCAGCAGCTTGGAGGTCGGGGTTTCACCCCTCCACTTT
CASSLEVGVSPLHF
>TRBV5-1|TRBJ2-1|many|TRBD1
TGCGCCAGCAGCTTGGAACGGGGACAGGGCATTGATGAGCAGTTCTTC
CASSLERGQGIDEQFF
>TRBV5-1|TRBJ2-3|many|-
TGCGCCAGCAGCTTTAATCAGGTCGCAGATACGCAGTATTTT
CASSFNQVADTQYF
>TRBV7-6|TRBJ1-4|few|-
TGTGCCAGCAGCTTAAGGGCGAATGAAAAACTGTTTTTT
CASSLRANEKLFF
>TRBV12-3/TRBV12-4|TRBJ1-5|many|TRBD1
TGTGCCAGCAGTTTAGCGGGACAGATTCAGCCCCAGCATTTT
CASSLAGQIQPQHF